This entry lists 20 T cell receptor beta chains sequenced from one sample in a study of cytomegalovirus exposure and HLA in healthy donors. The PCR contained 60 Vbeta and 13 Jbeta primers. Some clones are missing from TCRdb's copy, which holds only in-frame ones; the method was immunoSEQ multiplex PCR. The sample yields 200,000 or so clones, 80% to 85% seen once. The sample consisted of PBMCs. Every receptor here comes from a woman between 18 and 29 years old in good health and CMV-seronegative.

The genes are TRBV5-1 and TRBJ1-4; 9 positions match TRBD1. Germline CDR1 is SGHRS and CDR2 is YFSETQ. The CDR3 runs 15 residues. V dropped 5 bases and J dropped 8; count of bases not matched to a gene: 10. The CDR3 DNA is TGCGCCAGCAGAATCTTCGGACAGGGGAACGAAAAACTGTTTTTT. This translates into CASRIFGQGNEKLFF.

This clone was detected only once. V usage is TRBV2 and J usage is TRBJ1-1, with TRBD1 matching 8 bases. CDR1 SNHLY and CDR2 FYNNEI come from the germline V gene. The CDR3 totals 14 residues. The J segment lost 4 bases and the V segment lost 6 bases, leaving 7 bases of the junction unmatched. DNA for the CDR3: TGTGCCAGCAGGGCATCAACAGGGGGCACTGAAGCTTTCTTT. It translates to CASRASTGGTEAFF.

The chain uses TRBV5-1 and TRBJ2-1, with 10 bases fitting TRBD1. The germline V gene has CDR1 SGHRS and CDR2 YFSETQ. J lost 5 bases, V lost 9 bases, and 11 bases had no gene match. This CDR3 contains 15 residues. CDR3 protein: CATGIDRGPDNEQFF. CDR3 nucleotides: TGCGCCACCGGAATAGACAGGGGGCCGGACAATGAGCAGTTCTTC.

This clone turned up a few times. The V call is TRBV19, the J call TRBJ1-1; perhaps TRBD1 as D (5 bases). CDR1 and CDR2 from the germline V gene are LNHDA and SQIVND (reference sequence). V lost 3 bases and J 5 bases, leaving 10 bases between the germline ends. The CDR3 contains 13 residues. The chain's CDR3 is CASSIGGTTEAFF. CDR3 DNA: TGTGCCAGTAGTATCGGGGGAACTACTGAAGCTTTCTTT.

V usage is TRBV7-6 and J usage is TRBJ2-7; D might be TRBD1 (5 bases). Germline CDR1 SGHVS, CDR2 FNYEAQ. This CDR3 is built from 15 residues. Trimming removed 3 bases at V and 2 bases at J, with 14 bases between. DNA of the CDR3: TGTGCCAGCAGCTTGACCTCGACAGAAACCTACGAGCAGTACTTC. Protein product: CASSLTSTETYEQYF.

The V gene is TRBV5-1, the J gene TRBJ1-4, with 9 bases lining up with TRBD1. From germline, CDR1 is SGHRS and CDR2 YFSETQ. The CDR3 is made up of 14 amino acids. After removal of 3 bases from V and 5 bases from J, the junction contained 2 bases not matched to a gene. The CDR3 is CASSYGQGNEKLFF. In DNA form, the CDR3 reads TGCGCCAGCAGCTACGGACAGGGGAATGAAAAACTGTTTTTT.

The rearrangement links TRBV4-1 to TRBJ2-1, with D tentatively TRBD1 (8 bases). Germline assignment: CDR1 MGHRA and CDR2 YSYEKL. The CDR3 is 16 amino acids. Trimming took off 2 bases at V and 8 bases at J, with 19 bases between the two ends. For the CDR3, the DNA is TGCGCCAGCAGCCAAAGAATCGACAGGGGAGGGGATGAGCAGTTCTTC. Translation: CASSQRIDRGGDEQFF.

Here the CDR3 reads CASSSGAGDTQYF. As DNA, the CDR3 is TGTGCCAGCAGTTCCGGCGCGGGAGATACGCAGTATTTT. This sequence joins TRBV27 and TRBJ2-3, with a weak D call TRBD2 (5 bases). V lost 4 bases, J lost 5 bases, and 10 bases lay in between. From germline, CDR1 is MNHEY and CDR2 SMNVEV (reference sequence). The CDR3 extends over 13 amino acids.

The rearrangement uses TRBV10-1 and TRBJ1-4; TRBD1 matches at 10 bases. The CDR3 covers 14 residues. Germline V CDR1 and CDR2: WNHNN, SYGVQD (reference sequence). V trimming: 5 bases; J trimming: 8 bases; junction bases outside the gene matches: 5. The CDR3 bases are TGCGCCAGCAGTCGGGACAGGGGAAGAGAAAAACTGTTTTTT. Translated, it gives CASSRDRGREKLFF.

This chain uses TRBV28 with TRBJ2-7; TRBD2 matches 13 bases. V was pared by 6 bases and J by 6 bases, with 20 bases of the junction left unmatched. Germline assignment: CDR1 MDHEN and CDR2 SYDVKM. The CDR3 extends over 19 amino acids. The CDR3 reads CASSFSSEGLAGEFGEQYF. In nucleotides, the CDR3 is TGTGCCAGCAGCTTTTCCAGTGAAGGACTAGCGGGAGAATTTGGCGAGCAGTACTTC.

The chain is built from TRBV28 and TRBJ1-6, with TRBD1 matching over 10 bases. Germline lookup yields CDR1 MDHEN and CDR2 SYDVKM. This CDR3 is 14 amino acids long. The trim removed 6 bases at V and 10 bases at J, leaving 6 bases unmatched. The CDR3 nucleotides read TGTGCCAGCAGCCTTAGACAGGGGGCATCACCCCTCCACTTT. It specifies CASSLRQGASPLHF.

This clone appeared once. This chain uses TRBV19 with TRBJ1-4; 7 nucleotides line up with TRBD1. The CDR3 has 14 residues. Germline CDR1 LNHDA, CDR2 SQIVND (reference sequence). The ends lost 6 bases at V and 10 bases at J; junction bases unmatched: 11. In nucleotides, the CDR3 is TGTGCCAGTAGGGAGACAGGGCGGACGTCAAAACTGTTTTTT. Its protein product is CASRETGRTSKLFF.

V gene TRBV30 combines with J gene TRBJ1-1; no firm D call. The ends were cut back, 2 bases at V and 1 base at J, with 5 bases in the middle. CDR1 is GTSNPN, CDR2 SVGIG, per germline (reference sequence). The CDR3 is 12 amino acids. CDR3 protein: CAWSTANTEAFF. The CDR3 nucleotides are TGTGCCTGGAGTACAGCGAACACTGAAGCTTTCTTT. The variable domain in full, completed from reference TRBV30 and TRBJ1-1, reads SQTIHQWPATLVQPVGSPLSLECTVEGTSNPNLYWYRQAAGRGLQLLFYSVGIGQISSEVPQNLSASRPQDRQFILSSKKLLLSDSGFYLCAWSTANTEAFFGQGTRLTVV.

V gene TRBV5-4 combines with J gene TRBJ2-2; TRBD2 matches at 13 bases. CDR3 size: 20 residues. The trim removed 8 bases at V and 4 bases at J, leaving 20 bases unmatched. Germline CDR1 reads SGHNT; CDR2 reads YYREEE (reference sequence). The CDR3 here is CASRSTTPLAGGPSTGELFF. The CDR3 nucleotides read TGTGCCAGTCGCTCGACGACCCCACTAGCGGGAGGGCCGAGCACCGGGGAGCTGTTTTTT. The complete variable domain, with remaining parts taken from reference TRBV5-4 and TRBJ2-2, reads ETGVTQSPTHLIKTRGQQVTLRCSSQSGHNTVSWYQQALGQGPQFIFQYYREEENGRGNFPPRFSGLQFPNYSSELNVNALELDDSALYLCASRSTTPLAGGPSTGELFFGEGSRLTVL.

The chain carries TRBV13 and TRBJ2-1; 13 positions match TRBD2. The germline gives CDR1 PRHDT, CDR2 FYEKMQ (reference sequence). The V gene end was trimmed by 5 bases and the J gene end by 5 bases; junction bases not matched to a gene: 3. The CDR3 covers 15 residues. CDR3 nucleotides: TGTGCCAGCAGCACACTAGCGGGGGGGGACAATGAGCAGTTCTTC. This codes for CASSTLAGGDNEQFF. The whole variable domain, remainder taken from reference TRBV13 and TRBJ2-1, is AAGVIQSPRHLIKEKRETATLKCYPIPRHDTVYWYQQGPGQDPQFLISFYEKMQSDKGSIPDRFSAQQFSDYHSELNMSSLELGDSALYFCASSTLAGGDNEQFFGPGTRLTVL.

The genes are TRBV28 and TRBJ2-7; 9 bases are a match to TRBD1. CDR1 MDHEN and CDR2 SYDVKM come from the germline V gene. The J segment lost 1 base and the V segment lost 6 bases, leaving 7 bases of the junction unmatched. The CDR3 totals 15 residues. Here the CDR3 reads CASRTSQGASYEQYF. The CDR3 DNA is TGTGCCAGCAGAACCTCACAGGGGGCTTCCTACGAGCAGTACTTC.

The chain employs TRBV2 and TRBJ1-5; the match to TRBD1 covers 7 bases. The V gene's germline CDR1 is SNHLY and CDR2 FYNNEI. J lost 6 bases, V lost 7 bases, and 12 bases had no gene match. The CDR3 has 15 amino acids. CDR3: CASTEGGGAGQPQHF. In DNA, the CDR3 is TGTGCCAGCACCGAAGGAGGGGGCGCCGGTCAGCCCCAGCATTTT.

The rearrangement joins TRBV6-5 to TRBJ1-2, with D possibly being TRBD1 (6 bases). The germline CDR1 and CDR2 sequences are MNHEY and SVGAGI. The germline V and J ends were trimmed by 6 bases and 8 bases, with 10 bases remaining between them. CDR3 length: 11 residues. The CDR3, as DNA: TGTGCCAGCAGAAACAGGGACGGCTACACCTTC. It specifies CASRNRDGYTF.

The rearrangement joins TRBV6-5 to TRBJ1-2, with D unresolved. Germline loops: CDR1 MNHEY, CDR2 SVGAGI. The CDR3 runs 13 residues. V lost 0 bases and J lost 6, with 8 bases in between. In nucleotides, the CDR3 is TGTGCCAGCAGTTACTCGGCATCCGATGGCTACACCTTC. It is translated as CASSYSASDGYTF.

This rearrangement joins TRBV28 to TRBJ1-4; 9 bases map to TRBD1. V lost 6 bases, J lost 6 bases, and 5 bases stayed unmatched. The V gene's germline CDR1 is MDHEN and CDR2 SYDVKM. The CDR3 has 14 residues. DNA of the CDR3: TGTGCCAGCAGCCCGGGACAGGGCTATGAAAAACTGTTTTTT. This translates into CASSPGQGYEKLFF.